The subject of this entry is one T cell receptor (beta chain). Its antigen specificity is not known. The sample holds no much larger clone one base away, and base qualities are not on file. Sample time point, as interpreted from the label and publication: baseline before first vaccination. Samples from vaccinated people were obtained from the UK trials COV001 and COV002, which included a single-blind randomized controlled phase 2/3 trial of AZD1222 (ChAdOx1 nCoV-19) in healthy adults. Trial participant PBMC samples were collected at day 0 and day 28 after the second dose for TCRbeta chain sequencing. The CDR3 regions of human TCRbeta chains were analyzed by immunosequencing. The source study handled its data this way. Repertoire TCRs were checked for matches against a reference library of SARS-CoV-2-specific TCRs that had been generated using the MIRA antigen-specificity platform. Breadth was defined as the fraction of unique TCRs that were SARS-CoV-2-associated, and depth was defined as the fraction of total T cells that were SARS-CoV-2-associated. Using the MIRA data, every spike-specific TCR was mapped to the spike region that the TCR reacted to and assigned to either a CD4 or a CD8 class. Log10-transformed breadth and depth values were compared by one-way ANOVA with Sidak's multiple comparisons tests. TCRdb stores this immuneACCESS table with in-frame sequences only. Part of the clones is absent; in the studies checked, under half of the shortfall reflects unresolved V genes, and no reason is known for the rest. D and trimming were read from the DNA, whereas the V and J calls and clone size are those reported in that table. The table for this sample lists 90,000 to 150,000 clones; about 85% of them were counted only once. 2.4% of the sample rests with the top ten.

Relative to germline, V is 0 bases shorter and J is 0 bases shorter, with 9 bases between their ends. According to the germline V gene (reference sequence), CDR1 reads LNHDA and CDR2 reads SQIVND. The cysteine opens and the phenylalanine closes a CDR3 of 16 amino acids. The entry retains the CDR3 DNA only, 48 bases that are in frame from base 1. The sample is drawn from a study of T cell responses to AZD1222 COVID-19 vaccine (dated by TCRdb to 2020 to 2022). With respect to the entire study: Because spike-specific TCR depth and breadth did not differ between the two schedules, AZD1222 recipients who got a second dose at roughly 4 weeks were pooled with those who got a second dose at roughly 12 weeks. TCR sequencing covered over 230 trial participants: approximately 200 given two doses of AZD1222 and approximately 26 given two doses of MenACWY control vaccine. Trial participants were enrolled by age into 18-55, 56-69 and 70-plus year subgroups, with approximately 150, 28 and 58 TCR-sequenced participants respectively. What the study reported, not specific to this receptor: After two AZD1222 doses, spike-specific TCR breadth and depth were significantly higher than at day 0 and than in MenACWY recipients. Participants were mostly white British and included more females than males, and it was suggested by the authors that clonal diversity may have been underestimated. Epitopes outside the regions mutated in the B.1.351 and B.1.1.7 variants were reportedly recognized by nearly half of the unique spike-specific TCRs. Conclusions about previously exposed vaccinees were limited because only six AZD1222 recipients were SARS-CoV-2 seropositive at baseline. The vaccine-associated CD4 TCRs covered the entire spike protein, and the dominant responses fell in regions 160-218 and 743-854. In the small 56-69-year group, the increase in depth fell short of significance, most likely because of low power. Because no day 14 peak-response samples were available, repertoires were characterized only after the peak T cell response.

The starting material was peripheral blood, obtained on day 0 of AZD1222 vaccination. The TCR was taken from an adult in good health. The V and J genes are TRBV19 and TRBJ1-5; TRBD1 is a weak D gene call, 5 bases matching. The CDR3 here reads CASSIDDSYSNQPQHF. The sequence in DNA is TGTGCCAGTAGTATAGACGACAGCTATAGCAATCAGCCCCAGCATTTT.